Sequencing of this TCR beta chain was carried out in a study of blood T cell repertoires in COVID-19. Across the whole study: Acute and convalescent COVID-19 specimens originated in the United States, Italy and Spain. T cells, B-cell-depleted T cells, or PBMCs provided the cDNA or gDNA that served as material.

This clone was recorded only once. V dropped 3 bases and J dropped 5; count of bases not matched to a gene: 1. This CDR3 spans 13 amino acids. The V gene's germline CDR1 is LGHDT and CDR2 YNNKEL (reference sequence). Data came from immunoSEQ multiplex PCR; TCRdb stores just in-frame clones and leaves some out. The sample includes about 200,000 clones, about 79% seen only once; the top ten take over 10%. The origin of this receptor is a human donor in a cohort sampled during active COVID-19. This rearrangement joins TRBV3-1 (or the pseudogene TRBV3-2) to TRBJ2-7; 10 bases map to TRBD2. Sequencing was performed on peripheral blood. The CDR3 spells CASSHLAGDEQYF. The DNA of the CDR3 is TGTGCCAGCAGCCATCTAGCGGGAGACGAGCAGTACTTC.